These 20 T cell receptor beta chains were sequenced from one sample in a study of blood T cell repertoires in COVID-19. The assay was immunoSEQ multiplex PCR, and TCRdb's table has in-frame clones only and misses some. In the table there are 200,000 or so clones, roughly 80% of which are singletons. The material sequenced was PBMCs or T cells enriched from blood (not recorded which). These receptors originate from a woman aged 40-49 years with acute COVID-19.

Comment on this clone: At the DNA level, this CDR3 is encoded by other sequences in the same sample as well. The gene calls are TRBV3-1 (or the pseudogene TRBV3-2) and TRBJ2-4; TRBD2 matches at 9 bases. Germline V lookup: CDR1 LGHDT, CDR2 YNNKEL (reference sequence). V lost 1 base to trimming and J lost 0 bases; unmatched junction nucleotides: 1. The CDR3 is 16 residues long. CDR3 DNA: TGTGCCAGCAGCCAAGGACTAGCGGTAGCCAAAAACATTCAGTACTTC. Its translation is CASSQGLAVAKNIQYF.

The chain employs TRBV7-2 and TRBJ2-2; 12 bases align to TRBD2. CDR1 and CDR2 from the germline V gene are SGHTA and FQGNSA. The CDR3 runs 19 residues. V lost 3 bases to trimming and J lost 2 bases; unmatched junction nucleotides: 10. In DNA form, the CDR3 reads TGTGCCAGCAGCTTCGAGGCGACTAGCGGGGGCCCCAACACCGGGGAGCTGTTTTTT. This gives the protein CASSFEATSGGPNTGELFF. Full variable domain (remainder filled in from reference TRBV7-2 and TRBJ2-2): GAGVSQSPSNKVTEKGKDVELRCDPISGHTALYWYRQSLGQGLEFLIYFQGNSAPDKSGLPSDRFSAERTGGSVSTLTIQRTQQEDSAVYLCASSFEATSGGPNTGELFFGEGSRLTVL.

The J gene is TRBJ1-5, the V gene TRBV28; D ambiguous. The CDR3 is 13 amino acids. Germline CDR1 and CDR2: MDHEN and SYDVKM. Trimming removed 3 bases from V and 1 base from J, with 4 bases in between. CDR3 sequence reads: CASSFGSNQPQHF. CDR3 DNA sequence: TGTGCCAGCAGTTTTGGCAGCAATCAGCCCCAGCATTTT.

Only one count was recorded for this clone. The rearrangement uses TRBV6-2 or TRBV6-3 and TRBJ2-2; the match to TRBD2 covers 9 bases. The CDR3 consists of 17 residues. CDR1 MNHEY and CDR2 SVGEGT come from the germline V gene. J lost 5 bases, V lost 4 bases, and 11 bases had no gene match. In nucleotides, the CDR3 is TGTGCCAGCAGTTCCGGTTCCGGGACTAGCTGGACCGGGGAGCTGTTTTTT. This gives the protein CASSSGSGTSWTGELFF.

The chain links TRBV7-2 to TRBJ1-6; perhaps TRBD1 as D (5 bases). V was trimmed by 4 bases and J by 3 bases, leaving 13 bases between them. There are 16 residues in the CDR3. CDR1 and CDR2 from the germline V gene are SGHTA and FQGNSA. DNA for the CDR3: TGTGCCAGCAGCTGGAACAGAGGACACTATAATTCACCCCTCCACTTT. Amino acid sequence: CASSWNRGHYNSPLHF.

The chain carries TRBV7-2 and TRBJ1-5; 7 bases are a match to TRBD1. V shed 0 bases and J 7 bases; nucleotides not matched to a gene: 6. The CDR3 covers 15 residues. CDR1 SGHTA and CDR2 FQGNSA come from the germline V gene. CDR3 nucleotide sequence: TGTGCCAGCAGCTTAGCGCGAGCAGGGGGACAGCCCCAGCATTTT. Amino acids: CASSLARAGGQPQHF.

The CDR3 region has the DNA TGTGCCTGGGAGGGGAGCACAGATACGCAGTATTTT. It yields the protein CAWEGSTDTQYF. V usage is TRBV30 and J usage is TRBJ2-3; D is possibly TRBD1 or TRBD2 (5 bases each). V lost 5 bases to trimming and J lost 0 bases, with 6 bases between them. Germline V gene lookup returns CDR1 GTSNPN and CDR2 SVGIG (reference sequence). The CDR3 spans 12 residues.

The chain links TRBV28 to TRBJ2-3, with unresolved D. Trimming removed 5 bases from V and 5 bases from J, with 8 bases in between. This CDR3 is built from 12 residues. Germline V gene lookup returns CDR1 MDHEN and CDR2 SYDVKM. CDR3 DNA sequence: TGTGCCAGCAGTGAACAGAAAGATACGCAGTATTTT. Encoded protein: CASSEQKDTQYF.

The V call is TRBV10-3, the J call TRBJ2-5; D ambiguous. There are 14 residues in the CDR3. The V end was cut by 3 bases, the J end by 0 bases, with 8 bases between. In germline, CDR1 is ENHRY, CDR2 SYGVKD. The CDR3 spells CAISDGLDQETQYF. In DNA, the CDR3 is TGTGCCATCAGTGATGGTCTAGACCAAGAGACCCAGTACTTC.

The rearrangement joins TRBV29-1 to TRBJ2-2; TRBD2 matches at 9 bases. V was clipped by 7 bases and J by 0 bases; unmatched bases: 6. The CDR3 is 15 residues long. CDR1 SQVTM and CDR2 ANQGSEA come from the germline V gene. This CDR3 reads CSARRGGTNTGELFF. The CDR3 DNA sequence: TGCAGCGCCCGGCGGGGGGGGACGAACACCGGGGAGCTGTTTTTT.

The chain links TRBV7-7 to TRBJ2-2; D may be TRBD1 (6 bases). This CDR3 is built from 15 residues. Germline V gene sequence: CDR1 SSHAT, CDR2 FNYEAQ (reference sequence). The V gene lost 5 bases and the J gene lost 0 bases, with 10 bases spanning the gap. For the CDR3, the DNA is TGTGCCAGCAGCCCGGGACAAGCGAACACCGGGGAGCTGTTTTTT. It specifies CASSPGQANTGELFF.

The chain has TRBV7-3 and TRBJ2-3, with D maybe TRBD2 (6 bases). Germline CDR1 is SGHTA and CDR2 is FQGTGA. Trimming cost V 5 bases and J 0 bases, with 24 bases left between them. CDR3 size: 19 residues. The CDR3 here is CASSQHPISGPSSTDTQYF. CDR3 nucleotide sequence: TGTGCCAGCAGCCAACACCCTATAAGCGGGCCCTCTAGCACAGATACGCAGTATTTT.

CDR3 sequence: CAISESRETEAFF. As DNA, the CDR3 is TGTGCCATCAGTGAGTCTAGAGAAACTGAAGCTTTCTTT. The rearrangement uses TRBV10-3 and TRBJ1-1; no definite D call. Trimming removed 0 bases at V and 5 bases at J, with 7 bases between. CDR3 length equals 13 residues. From germline, CDR1 is ENHRY and CDR2 SYGVKD.

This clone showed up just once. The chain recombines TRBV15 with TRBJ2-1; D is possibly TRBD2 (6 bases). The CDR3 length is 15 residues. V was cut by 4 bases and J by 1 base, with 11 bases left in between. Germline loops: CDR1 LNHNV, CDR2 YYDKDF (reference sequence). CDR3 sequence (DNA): TGTGCCACCAGCAAAACTAGCCTATCCTACAATGAGCAGTTCTTC. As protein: CATSKTSLSYNEQFF. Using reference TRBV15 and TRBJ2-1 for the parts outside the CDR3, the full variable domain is DAMVIQNPRYQVTQFGKPVTLSCSQTLNHNVMYWYQQKSSQAPKLLFHYYDKDFNNEADTPDNFQSRRPNTSFCFLDIRSPGLGDTAMYLCATSKTSLSYNEQFFGPGTRLTVL.

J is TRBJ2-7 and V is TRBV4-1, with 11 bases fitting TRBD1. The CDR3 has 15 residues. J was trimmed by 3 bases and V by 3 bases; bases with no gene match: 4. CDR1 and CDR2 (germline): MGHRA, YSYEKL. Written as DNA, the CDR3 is TGCGCCAGCAGCCATCGGACAGGGGGCAGCTACGAGCAGTACTTC. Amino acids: CASSHRTGGSYEQYF.

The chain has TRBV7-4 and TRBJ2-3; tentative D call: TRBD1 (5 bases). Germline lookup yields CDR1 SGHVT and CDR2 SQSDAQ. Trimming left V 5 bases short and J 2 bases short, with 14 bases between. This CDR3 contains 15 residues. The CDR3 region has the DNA TGTGCCAGCAGCCCGAGAGGACAAGACACAGATACGCAGTATTTT. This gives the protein CASSPRGQDTDTQYF.

The CDR3 reads CASSHNNAGQGTISGNTIYF. DNA for the CDR3: TGTGCCAGCAGCCATAATAATGCAGGACAGGGAACGATCTCTGGAAACACCATATATTTT. The chain recombines TRBV3-1 (or the pseudogene TRBV3-2) with TRBJ1-3; 8 bases fit TRBD1. Germline CDR1 is LGHDT and CDR2 is YNNKEL (reference sequence). V gave up 3 bases and J gave up 0 bases; unmatched junction bases: 16. The CDR3 is 20 amino acids.

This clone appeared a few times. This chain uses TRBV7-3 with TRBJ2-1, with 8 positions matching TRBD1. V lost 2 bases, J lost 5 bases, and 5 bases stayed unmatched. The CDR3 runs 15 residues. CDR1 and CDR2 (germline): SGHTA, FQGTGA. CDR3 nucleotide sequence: TGTGCCAGCAGCTTACCCGGACAGGGAAACAATGAGCAGTTCTTC. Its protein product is CASSLPGQGNNEQFF.

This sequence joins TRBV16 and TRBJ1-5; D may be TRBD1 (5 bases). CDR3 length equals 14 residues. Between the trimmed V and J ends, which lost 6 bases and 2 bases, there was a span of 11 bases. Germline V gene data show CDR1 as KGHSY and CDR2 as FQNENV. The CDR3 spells CASSTGDGNQPQHF. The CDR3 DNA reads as TGTGCCAGCAGTACGGGGGATGGCAATCAGCCCCAGCATTTT.

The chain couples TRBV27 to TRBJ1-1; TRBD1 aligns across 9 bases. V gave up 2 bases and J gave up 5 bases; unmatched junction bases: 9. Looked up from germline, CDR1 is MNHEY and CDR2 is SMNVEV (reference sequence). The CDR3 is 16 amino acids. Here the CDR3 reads CASSLTYRGRGTEAFF. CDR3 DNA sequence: TGTGCCAGCAGTTTAACGTACAGGGGGCGAGGGACTGAAGCTTTCTTT.